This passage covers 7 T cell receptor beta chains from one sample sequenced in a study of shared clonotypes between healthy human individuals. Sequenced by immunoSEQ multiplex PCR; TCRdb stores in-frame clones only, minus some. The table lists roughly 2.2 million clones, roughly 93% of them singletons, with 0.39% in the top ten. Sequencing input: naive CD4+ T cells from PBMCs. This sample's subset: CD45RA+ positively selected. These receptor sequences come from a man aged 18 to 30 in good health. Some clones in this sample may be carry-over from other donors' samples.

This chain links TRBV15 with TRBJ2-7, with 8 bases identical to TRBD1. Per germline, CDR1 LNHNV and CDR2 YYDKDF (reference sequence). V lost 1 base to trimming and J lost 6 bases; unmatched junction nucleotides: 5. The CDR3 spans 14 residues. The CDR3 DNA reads TGTGCCACCAGCAGAGTGACGACAGGGGCCGAGCAGTACTTC. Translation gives CATSRVTTGAEQYF.

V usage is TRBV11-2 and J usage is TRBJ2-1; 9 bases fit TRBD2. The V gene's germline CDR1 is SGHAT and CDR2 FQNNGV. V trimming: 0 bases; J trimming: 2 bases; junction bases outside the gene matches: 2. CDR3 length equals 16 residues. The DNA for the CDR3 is TGTGCCAGCAGCTTAGATAGCGGGAGCCCCTACAATGAGCAGTTCTTC. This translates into CASSLDSGSPYNEQFF.

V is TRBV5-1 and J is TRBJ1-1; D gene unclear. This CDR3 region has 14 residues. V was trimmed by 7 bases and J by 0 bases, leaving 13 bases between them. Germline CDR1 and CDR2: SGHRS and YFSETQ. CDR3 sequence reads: CASHEEGLNTEAFF. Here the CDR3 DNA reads TGCGCCAGCCACGAGGAGGGATTGAACACTGAAGCTTTCTTT.

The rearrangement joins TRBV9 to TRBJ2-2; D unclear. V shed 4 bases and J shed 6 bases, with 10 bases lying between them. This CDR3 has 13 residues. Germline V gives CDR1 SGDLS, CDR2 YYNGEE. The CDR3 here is CASSSYLAGELFF. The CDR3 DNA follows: TGTGCCAGCAGCTCCTACCTCGCCGGGGAGCTGTTTTTT.

CDR3 in amino acids: CASSKVLTGVDGTGELFF. Here the CDR3 DNA reads TGTGCCAGCTCCAAGGTCCTGACGGGAGTGGATGGCACCGGGGAGCTGTTTTTT. The chain links TRBV18 to TRBJ2-2, with a weak D call TRBD2 (6 bases). Trimming pared 6 bases from V and 4 bases from J, leaving 24 bases between. The CDR3 totals 18 residues. CDR1 KGHSH and CDR2 LQKENI come from the germline V gene.

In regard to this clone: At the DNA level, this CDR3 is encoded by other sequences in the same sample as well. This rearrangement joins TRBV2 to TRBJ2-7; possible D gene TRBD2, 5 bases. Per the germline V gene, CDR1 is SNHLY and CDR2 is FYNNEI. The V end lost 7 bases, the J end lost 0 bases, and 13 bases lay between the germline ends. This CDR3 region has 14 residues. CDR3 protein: CASKASGNSYEQYF. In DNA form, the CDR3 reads TGTGCCAGCAAGGCCAGCGGAAACTCCTACGAGCAGTACTTC. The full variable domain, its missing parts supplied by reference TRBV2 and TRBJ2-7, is EPEVTQTPSHQVTQMGQEVILRCVPISNHLYFYWYRQILGQKVEFLVSFYNNEISEKSEIFDDQFSVERPDGSNFTLKIRSTKLEDSAMYFCASKASGNSYEQYFGPGTRLTVT.

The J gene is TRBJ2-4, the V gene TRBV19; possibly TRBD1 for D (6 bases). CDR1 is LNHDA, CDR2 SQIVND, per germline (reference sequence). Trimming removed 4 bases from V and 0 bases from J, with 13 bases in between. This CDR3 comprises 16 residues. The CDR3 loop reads CASSTTGHIAKNIQYF. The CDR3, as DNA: TGTGCCAGTAGTACGACAGGCCACATAGCCAAAAACATTCAGTACTTC.